This TCR beta chain was captured in a study of blood T cell repertoires in COVID-19. Across the whole study: Collection of acute and convalescent COVID-19 samples took place in the United States, Italy and Spain. Sources were T cells, B-cell-depleted T cells, or PBMCs; the material itself was cDNA or gDNA.

Authors' processing steps: Amplification with reference gene primers provided the estimates of nucleated cell counts. The repertoire was sequenced with immunoSEQ multiplex PCR; TCRdb's copy has only in-frame clones and lacks some. From that table come the V and J calls and clone size; the DNA was used to work out D and trimming. Of 90,000 to 100,000 clones listed, about 83% were seen once; the top ten hold 1.5% to 2.5%. With 2 bases removed from V and 1 base from J, the gap between germline ends came to 14 bases. CDR3 length equals 17 residues. Germline V lookup: CDR1 LGHNA, CDR2 YNFKEQ. The TCR was taken from a man aged 65-85 years with active or convalescent COVID-19. The chain is built from TRBV4-2 and TRBJ2-2; D might be TRBD2 (6 bases). Sequenced sample: peripheral blood. The chain's CDR3 is CASSQLRSGENTGELFF. The CDR3 nucleotides are TGTGCCAGCAGCCAACTACGGTCGGGGGAGAACACCGGGGAGCTGTTTTTT.